The clone carrying this TCR beta chain was seen ten or more times. Unique molecular identifier tags were affixed to discrete cDNA molecules. MiXCR was run by TCRdb on the 5' RACE reads, yielding one entry per CDR3 protein. The sample gives just under 65,000 distinct CDR3 sequences, 8% to 9% of which show up once; roughly 12% is in the top ten. The data were taken from a study of early T cells in non-severe SARS-CoV-2 infection. The specimen comprised whole blood, sampled at baseline. The clonotype was recovered from an adult who was a healthcare worker with PCR-confirmed SARS-CoV-2 infection or an uninfected control (not recorded which).

CDR3 sequence: CAISPTDADYGYTF. The CDR3 DNA reads as TGTGCCATCAGTCCGACAGACGCCGACTATGGCTACACCTTC. The chain employs TRBV10-3 and TRBJ1-2, with a weak D call TRBD1 (5 bases). The CDR3 consists of 14 residues. CDR1 ENHRY and CDR2 SYGVKD come from the germline V gene. V shed 5 bases and J shed 3 bases, with 13 bases lying between them.